These 24 T cell receptor beta chains originate from one sample sequenced in a study of regulatory T cells in long-lasting Graves disease. Arm-PCR with iRepertoire HTBI primers amplified the CDR3 regions for these TCR beta libraries. MiXCR was run by TCRdb on the multiplex PCR reads, yielding one entry per CDR3 protein. This table has around 400,000 distinct CDR3 sequences, roughly 16% appearing once. Sample time point: newly diagnosed GD, antithyroid drugs for less than 3 months. PBMC RNA served as the TCR library source. The sequencing used peripheral blood mononuclear cells (PBMCs), collected at new diagnosis, from a patient treated with antithyroid drugs. The receptors stem from a female donor with Graves disease.

In this sample, this clonotype turned up many times. The rearrangement joins TRBV20-1 to TRBJ2-1, with a tentative D call TRBD2 (5 bases). The CDR3 totals 11 residues. Trimming took 3 bases from V and 14 from J, leaving 14 bases between them. The V gene's germline CDR1 is DFQATT and CDR2 SNEGSKA (reference sequence). The CDR3, as DNA: TGCAGTGCTAGGACGACGACGCGGGAGTTCTTC. It translates to CSARTTTREFF.

This clonotype has at least ten counts. The gene calls are TRBV12-3 or TRBV12-4 and TRBJ2-4; D unresolved. V shed 3 bases and J shed 0 bases, with 15 bases lying between them. CDR3 length: 17 residues. In nucleotides, the CDR3 is TGTGCCAGCAGTTTCGGTTCCCGAAAACTAGCCAAAAACATTCAGTACTTC. Its translation: CASSFGSRKLAKNIQYF.

This clonotype has ten or more counts. The V gene is TRBV3-1, the J gene TRBJ1-4; no reliable D call. V was pared by 2 bases and J by 11 bases, with 9 bases between. The V gene's germline CDR1 is LGHDT and CDR2 YNNKEL (reference sequence). This CDR3 spans 12 amino acids. The CDR3 protein is CASSQLPGKLFF. The CDR3 bases are TGTGCCAGCAGCCAACTGCCCGGTAAACTGTTTTTT.

This clonotype was recorded many times. This rearrangement joins TRBV5-8 to TRBJ2-5, with 13 bases identical to TRBD2. The J segment lost 5 bases and the V segment lost 4 bases, leaving 8 bases of the junction unmatched. The CDR3 contains 16 residues. Germline lookup yields CDR1 SGHTS and CDR2 YDEGEE. The CDR3 here is CASSRGTSGIWETQYF. The CDR3 DNA follows: TGTGCCAGCAGCCGGGGGACTAGCGGGATCTGGGAGACCCAGTACTTC.

V is TRBV7-2 and J is TRBJ2-7; 9 bases align to TRBD2. The CDR3 extends over 19 amino acids. Germline CDR1 reads SGHTA; CDR2 reads FQGNSA. The V segment lost 5 bases and the J segment 7 bases; nucleotides outside the gene matches: 24. As DNA, the CDR3 is TGTGCCAGCAGCCCCGTATACAATCTAGCGGGGTACCCGAAGAATGAGCAGTACTTC. Encoded protein: CASSPVYNLAGYPKNEQYF.

About this clonotype itself: Given a much more abundant clone one base away, this may be a read error. Because the CDR3 is missing its conserved closing phenylalanine or tryptophan, this is likely a read error. This chain links TRBV12-5 with TRBJ1-5; D may be TRBD1 (6 bases). CDR1 LGHNT and CDR2 FRNRAP come from the germline V gene. Trimming took 3 bases from V and 5 from J, leaving 14 bases between them. CDR3 length: 15 amino acids. CDR3 sequence (DNA): TGTGCTAGTGGTTTCCAGGGGATGGGCGATCAGCCCCAGCATCTT. Its protein product is CASGFQGMGDQPQHL.

This clonotype was seen at least ten times. This chain joins TRBV3-1 and TRBJ1-1; tentative D call: TRBD1 (5 bases). CDR3 length: 15 amino acids. Germline CDR1 reads LGHDT; CDR2 reads YNNKEL (reference sequence). Between the trimmed V and J ends, which lost 5 bases and 1 base, there was a span of 14 bases. The CDR3 loop reads CASSFGVTGNTEAFF. CDR3 DNA sequence: TGTGCCAGCAGCTTTGGAGTTACAGGGAACACTGAAGCTTTCTTT.

This clonotype was picked up many times. The chain is built from TRBV29-1 and TRBJ1-1; 11 positions match TRBD1. Germline loops: CDR1 SQVTM, CDR2 ANQGSEA. The trim removed 4 bases at V and 5 bases at J, leaving 3 bases unmatched. The length of the CDR3 is 13 residues. CDR3 residues: CSVGTGGGTEAFF. The CDR3 nucleotides read TGCAGCGTTGGGACAGGGGGCGGGACTGAAGCTTTCTTT.

This clonotype was detected ten times or more. The chain joins TRBV13 to TRBJ1-2, with D unclear. Germline V gene sequence: CDR1 PRHDT, CDR2 FYEKMQ (reference sequence). Trimming pared 0 bases from V and 6 bases from J, leaving 11 bases between. The CDR3 is 14 amino acids. The CDR3 DNA follows: TGTGCCAGCAGCTTAGGTGGGGTGCAGGATGGCTACACCTTC. Amino acids: CASSLGGVQDGYTF. Full variable domain (remainder filled in from reference TRBV13 and TRBJ1-2): AAGVIQSPRHLIKEKRETATLKCYPIPRHDTVYWYQQGPGQDPQFLISFYEKMQSDKGSIPDRFSAQQFSDYHSELNMSSLELGDSALYFCASSLGGVQDGYTFGSGTRLTVV.

This clonotype was seen repeatedly, ten times or more. V gene TRBV12-3 or TRBV12-4 combines with J gene TRBJ2-7; 12 bases fit TRBD2. CDR3 length: 15 amino acids. V lost 6 bases and J lost 6; bases outside the gene matches: 9. CDR3 DNA sequence: TGTGCCAGCAGGCAACGACTAGCGGGAGCCGGCGAGCAGTACTTC. It yields the protein CASRQRLAGAGEQYF.

Ten or more counts support this clonotype. This chain joins TRBV12-3 or TRBV12-4 and TRBJ2-7, with 9 bases lining up with TRBD1. This CDR3 contains 14 residues. Trimming at V came to 6 bases and at J to 6 bases, leaving 9 bases not matched to a gene. The CDR3 DNA is TGTGCCAGCAGGGCGAGGGACAGGGCCACCGAGCAGTACTTC. The encoded protein is CASRARDRATEQYF.

This clonotype was recorded at least ten times. The rearrangement links TRBV12-3 or TRBV12-4 to TRBJ1-2; D unclear. CDR3 size: 13 residues. V shed 6 bases and J shed 0 bases, with 8 bases lying between them. CDR3 residues: CASSLEANYGYTF. The CDR3 bases are TGTGCCAGCAGCTTGGAAGCTAACTATGGCTACACCTTC.

This clonotype has a count of ten or more. V gene TRBV4-2 combines with J gene TRBJ1-2; 9 positions match TRBD1. V lost 1 base, J lost 4 bases, and 10 bases stayed unmatched. CDR3 length equals 17 residues. The germline V gene encodes CDR1 LGHNA and CDR2 YNFKEQ. The CDR3 region has the DNA TGTGCCAGCAGCCAAGGGACAGGGGTTGGACGGCCCTATGGCTACACCTTC. Translating it yields CASSQGTGVGRPYGYTF.

This clonotype appeared many times. At one end, the junction sequence differs from germline, possibly due to a read error. The J gene is TRBJ1-1, the V gene TRBV5-1, with D hard to call. Germline V lookup: CDR1 SGHRS, CDR2 YFSETQ. The CDR3 is made up of 13 amino acids. CDR3 region: CASSLPPEIEAFF. Here the CDR3 DNA reads TGTGCCAGCAGCTTACCCCCAGAGATTGAAGCTTTCTTT.

This clonotype came up many times. The chain carries TRBV6-2 or TRBV6-3 and TRBJ1-1; TRBD1 might be the D (5 bases). The germline V and J ends were trimmed by 5 bases and 3 bases, with 10 bases remaining between them. The CDR3 is 13 residues long. Germline CDR1 is MNHEY and CDR2 is SVGEGT. The CDR3 is CASSGGGDTEAFF. The CDR3 DNA sequence: TGTGCCAGCAGTGGCGGGGGGGACACTGAAGCTTTCTTT.

V is TRBV5-6 and J is TRBJ1-1; maybe TRBD1 (6 bases). Trimming pared 3 bases from V and 0 bases from J, leaving 21 bases between. This CDR3 is 18 amino acids long. Germline-derived CDR1 and CDR2 are SGHDT and YYEEEE. In DNA, the CDR3 is TGTGCCAGCAGCTGGGGGTCGGGGGGCCGGGGGATGAACACTGAAGCTTTCTTT. Protein sequence: CASSWGSGGRGMNTEAFF.

This clonotype occurred many times. The chain links TRBV27 to TRBJ2-1, with D uncertain. Looked up from germline, CDR1 is MNHEY and CDR2 is SMNVEV (reference sequence). Trimming removed 7 bases at V and 6 bases at J, with 7 bases between. This CDR3 contains 11 residues. The CDR3 protein is CASKGANEQFF. The CDR3 DNA is TGTGCCAGCAAGGGCGCCAATGAGCAGTTCTTC.

This clonotype was detected ten times or more. CDR3 in DNA: TGTGCCAGCAGCGTAGAGGCAGGGGGCAACGAGCAGTACTTC. Its protein is CASSVEAGGNEQYF. The V gene is TRBV9, the J gene TRBJ2-7; 8 nucleotides line up with TRBD1. The CDR3 is 14 amino acids. The V gene end was trimmed by 0 bases and the J gene end by 5 bases; junction bases not matched to a gene: 4. From germline, CDR1 is SGDLS and CDR2 YYNGEE.

The V and J genes are TRBV7-9 and TRBJ2-7; 16 positions match TRBD2. The CDR3 sequence is 21 residues long. Trimming removed 7 bases from V and 0 bases from J; junction bases left unmatched: 18. CDR1 is SEHNR and CDR2 is FQNEAQ in the germline V gene (reference sequence). The CDR3 spells CASITLRPGTSGRGGSYEQYF. The DNA of the CDR3 is TGTGCCAGCATCACACTCCGGCCCGGGACTAGCGGGAGGGGGGGCTCCTACGAGCAGTACTTC.

There are many counts of this clonotype. V usage is TRBV13 and J usage is TRBJ1-1; possibly TRBD1 for D (5 bases). V was shortened by 1 base and J by 0 bases, with 9 bases between the two germline ends. The V gene's germline CDR1 is PRHDT and CDR2 FYEKMQ (reference sequence). The CDR3 has 15 residues. The CDR3 reads CASSLEGKLNTEAFF. The CDR3 DNA follows: TGTGCCAGCAGCTTAGAGGGGAAGCTGAACACTGAAGCTTTCTTT.

This clonotype appeared many times. The chain links TRBV20-1 to TRBJ1-5, with D possibly TRBD1 on 5 matching bases. The CDR3 runs 14 residues. V shed 3 bases and J shed 3 bases, with 12 bases lying between them. The germline V gene encodes CDR1 DFQATT and CDR2 SNEGSKA (reference sequence). CDR3 sequence reads: CSARMVGLNQPQHF. CDR3 in DNA: TGCAGTGCTAGGATGGTGGGGCTCAATCAGCCCCAGCATTTT.

The table lists this clonotype with a few counts. This chain uses TRBV7-9 with TRBJ2-1; 8 bases agree with TRBD1. CDR3 size: 11 residues. V lost 2 bases, J lost 14 bases, and 2 bases stayed unmatched. The germline V gene has CDR1 SEHNR and CDR2 FQNEAQ (reference sequence). DNA for the CDR3: TGTGCCAGCAGCTTAAAGGGACAGGAGTTCTTC. This encodes CASSLKGQEFF.

This clonotype came up many times. The rearrangement joins TRBV28 to TRBJ2-1; D not certain. V gave up 0 bases and J gave up 0 bases, with 9 bases separating them. The germline V gene encodes CDR1 MDHEN and CDR2 SYDVKM. CDR3 length equals 16 residues. The CDR3: CASSLWKEASYNEQFF. The CDR3 coding sequence is TGTGCCAGCAGTTTATGGAAGGAAGCCTCCTACAATGAGCAGTTCTTC.

This clonotype was picked up many times. The CDR3 region is CASISSGATYEQYF. For the CDR3, the DNA is TGTGCCAGCATCAGTAGCGGCGCGACCTACGAGCAGTACTTC. This chain connects TRBV12-3 or TRBV12-4 to TRBJ2-7, with a weak D call TRBD2 (6 bases). Trimming removed 7 bases at V and 2 bases at J, with 15 bases between. The CDR3 contains 14 residues.